These 21 T cell receptor beta chains came from one sample sequenced in a study of CXCR3-negative and CXCR3-positive naive CD8 T cells. The study made its TRB cDNA libraries by 5' RACE, adding UMI labels. TCRdb re-called the 5' RACE reads, yielding one record per CDR3 amino acid sequence without DNA. The sample has about 50,000 distinct CDR3 sequences. The antigens for these receptors are not known. Study findings and constraints: TRB CDR3 hydrophobicity was greater in CXCR3-positive naive cells than in CXCR3-negative naive cells.

Sequenced sample: naive CXCR3+ CD8+ T cells from blood. Subset defined: CD45RO-CCR7+CD27+CD95- naive CD8+ T cells expressing CXCR3 (TNR3+). The receptors derive from a human donor in good health. Some clones in this sample may be carry-over from other donors' samples.

The genes are TRBV13 and TRBJ2-7. Germline V CDR1 and CDR2: PRHDT, FYEKMQ (reference sequence). This CDR3 is 14 amino acids long. The chain's CDR3 is CASSPGQGPYEQYF.

The chain has TRBV12-3 or TRBV12-4 and TRBJ1-1; TCRdb calls TRBD1, which cannot be checked without DNA. The CDR3 has 14 amino acids. The CDR3 protein is CASSLDRGITEAFF.

The chain carries TRBV9 and TRBJ1-2; with no DNA, the TCRdb D assignment of TRBD1 cannot be verified. This CDR3 has 16 residues. Germline V lookup: CDR1 SGDLS, CDR2 YYNGEE. CDR3 protein: CASSQSTGDSNYGYTF.

This chain links TRBV28 with TRBJ2-5; the D call from TCRdb, TRBD1, cannot be confirmed without DNA. Germline V gene lookup returns CDR1 MDHEN and CDR2 SYDVKM. The CDR3 is 17 amino acids. CDR3: CASPCRRHREPQETRYF. The complete variable domain, with remaining parts taken from reference TRBV28 and TRBJ2-5, reads DVKVTQSSRYLVKRTGEKVFLECVQDMDHENMFWYRQDPGLGLRLIYFSYDVKMKEKGDIPEGYSVSREKKERFSLILESASTNQTSMYLCASPCRRHREPQETRYFGPGTRLLVL.

The chain recombines TRBV4-2 with TRBJ2-7. This CDR3 region has 15 residues. CDR1 and CDR2 from the germline V gene are LGHNA and YNFKEQ. CDR3 protein: CASSQVLDNSYEQYF.

The V call is TRBV15, the J call TRBJ2-3. Germline CDR1 LNHNV, CDR2 YYDKDF (reference sequence). The CDR3 is 14 amino acids. CDR3 residues: CATSRGSSTDTQYF.

The chain uses TRBV15 and TRBJ2-5. The CDR3 spans 13 residues. Looked up from germline, CDR1 is LNHNV and CDR2 is YYDKDF (reference sequence). CDR3 in amino acids: CATSSASEETQYF. Variable domain in full (rest from reference TRBV15 and TRBJ2-5): DAMVIQNPRYQVTQFGKPVTLSCSQTLNHNVMYWYQQKSSQAPKLLFHYYDKDFNNEADTPDNFQSRRPNTSFCFLDIRSPGLGDTAMYLCATSSASEETQYFGPGTRLLVL.

The chain recombines TRBV4-3 with TRBJ2-7; TCRdb outputs TRBD1, but without DNA this stays unchecked. Germline V gives CDR1 LGHNA, CDR2 YSLEER. CDR3 length: 21 amino acids. This chain's CDR3 is CASSQGYPAGARPLPSYEQYF.

J is TRBJ2-6 and V is TRBV18; TCRdb reports TRBD1, a call that lacks DNA to check it against. CDR3 size: 18 residues. The V gene's germline CDR1 is KGHSH and CDR2 LQKENI. The CDR3 region is CASSPPIYRVAGANVLTF.

This chain uses TRBV7-2 with TRBJ2-3; without DNA, the TCRdb call of TRBD1 cannot be checked. The CDR3 extends over 17 amino acids. The V gene's germline CDR1 is SGHTA and CDR2 FQGNSA. The CDR3 protein is CASSLRGGETSADTQYF.

The chain links TRBV4-1 to TRBJ1-2; without DNA, the TCRdb call of TRBD1 cannot be checked. This CDR3 is built from 14 residues. The germline gives CDR1 MGHRA, CDR2 YSYEKL. The CDR3: CASSSEPGADGYTF.

V usage is TRBV7-9 and J usage is TRBJ2-1. Germline lookup yields CDR1 SEHNR and CDR2 FQNEAQ (reference sequence). The CDR3 totals 17 residues. CDR3 residues: CASSLVSVYSSYNEQFF. The whole variable domain, remainder taken from reference TRBV7-9 and TRBJ2-1, is DTGVSQNPRHKITKRGQNVTFRCDPISEHNRLYWYRQTLGQGPEFLTYFQNEAQLEKSRLLSDRFSAERPKGSFSTLEIQRTEQGDSAMYLCASSLVSVYSSYNEQFFGPGTRLTVL.

The chain has TRBV7-8 and TRBJ1-1. The CDR3 sequence is 14 residues long. Germline loops: CDR1 SGHVS, CDR2 FQNEAQ. CDR3 residues: CASSPAIMNTEAFF.

The rearrangement links TRBV10-3 to TRBJ1-3; TCRdb lists TRBD1, though no DNA is available to test this call. Germline V gives CDR1 ENHRY, CDR2 SYGVKD. The CDR3 runs 16 residues. CDR3 amino acids: CAISENPRGSGNTIYF.

The V call is TRBV12-3 or TRBV12-4, the J call TRBJ2-1; TCRdb designates TRBD2, a call that cannot be tested without DNA. The CDR3 is 13 amino acids. CDR3 sequence reads: CASSWAPWNEQFF.

The chain couples TRBV27 to TRBJ2-1; TCRdb reports TRBD2, a call that lacks DNA to check it against. The CDR3 loop spans 14 amino acids. CDR1 MNHEY and CDR2 SMNVEV come from the germline V gene (reference sequence). The CDR3 protein is CASSFLTSSHEQFF.

This chain uses TRBV6-1 with TRBJ2-3. The CDR3 length is 15 residues. From germline, CDR1 is MNHNS and CDR2 SASEGT. The CDR3 sequence: CASSDADGYTDTQCF.

The chain has TRBV12-3 or TRBV12-4 and TRBJ2-2; TCRdb gives TRBD2 as the D gene, but with no DNA this cannot be confirmed. The CDR3 totals 14 residues. The CDR3 is CANEAGANTGELFF.

This chain uses TRBV29-1 with TRBJ2-7. Germline V gene sequence: CDR1 SQVTM, CDR2 ANQGSEA. The CDR3 is 13 amino acids. The CDR3 loop reads CSVEVGSSYEQYF.

The chain links TRBV3-1 to TRBJ2-3. CDR3 length: 17 residues. Germline CDR1 and CDR2: LGHDT and YNNKEL (reference sequence). CDR3 region: CASSPKWGTEKTDTQYF.

The chain carries TRBV30 and TRBJ1-2. The CDR3 spans 12 residues. The germline gives CDR1 GTSNPN, CDR2 SVGIG (reference sequence). CDR3 region: CAWTYGLDGYTF.